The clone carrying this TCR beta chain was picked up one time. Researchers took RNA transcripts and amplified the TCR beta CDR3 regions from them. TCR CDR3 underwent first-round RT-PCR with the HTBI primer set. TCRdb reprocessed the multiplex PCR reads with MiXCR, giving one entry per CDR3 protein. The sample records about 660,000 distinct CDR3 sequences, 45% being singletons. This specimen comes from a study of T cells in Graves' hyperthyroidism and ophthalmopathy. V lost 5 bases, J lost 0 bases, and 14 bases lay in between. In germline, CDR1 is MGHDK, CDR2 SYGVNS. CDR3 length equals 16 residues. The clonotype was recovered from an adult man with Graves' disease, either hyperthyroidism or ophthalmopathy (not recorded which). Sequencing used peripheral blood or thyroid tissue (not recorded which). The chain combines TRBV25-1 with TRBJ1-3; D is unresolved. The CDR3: CASSSPQQVSGNTIYF. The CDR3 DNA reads TGTGCCAGCAGTTCCCCCCAGCAGGTCTCTGGAAACACCATATATTTT.